Sequencing of this T cell receptor (beta chain) was carried out in a study of circulating and synovial CD4+ cells in juvenile arthritis. Overall study findings and caveats: The pathogenic-like versus bulk T cell difference escaped Vbeta family analysis. Measured synovium overlap likely understates the true shared repertoire. T cell genome counts differed by at least an order of magnitude between CPL and CD4 samples.

The repertoire was sequenced with immunoSEQ multiplex PCR; TCRdb's copy has only in-frame clones and lacks some. This table has 25,000 to 35,000 clones, approximately 92% appearing once. This clone came up a few times. Its antigen is as yet unknown. The CDR3 loop spans 13 amino acids. Germline CDR1 reads SNHLY; CDR2 reads FYNNEI. J is TRBJ2-5 and V is TRBV2; 7 bases line up with TRBD1. The closer fit of TRBJ2-7 to the DNA end suggests the J call may be wrong. The receptor's source is a human donor with juvenile idiopathic arthritis. Source material: CD4+ T cells from blood. Here the CDR3 reads CASGRTGSYEQYF. CDR3 in DNA: TGTGCCAGCGGACGGACAGGATCCTACGAGCAGTACTTC.